One and the same sample provided the 9 T cell receptor beta chains below, sequenced in a study of blood T cell repertoires in COVID-19. Repertoires were generated with immunoSEQ multiplex PCR, while TCRdb's copy carries only in-frame clones and drops some. The data hold 150,000 to 200,000 clones, with more than 75% observed a single time. The sequenced material came from peripheral blood. The source is a young man with active or convalescent COVID-19.

This rearrangement joins TRBV29-1 to TRBJ2-2; 11 bases match TRBD2. The CDR3 is made up of 17 amino acids. The germline CDR1 and CDR2 sequences are SQVTM and ANQGSEA. V gave up 2 bases and J gave up 3 bases; unmatched junction bases: 8. The CDR3 reads CSVEWDLAGGYTGELFF. In DNA form, the CDR3 reads TGCAGCGTTGAATGGGACTTAGCGGGAGGGTACACCGGGGAGCTGTTTTTT.

The V and J genes are TRBV19 and TRBJ1-1; D is uncertain. The CDR3 loop spans 11 amino acids. CDR1 is LNHDA, CDR2 SQIVND, per germline (reference sequence). The ends were cut back, 9 bases at V and 8 bases at J, with 13 bases in the middle. The CDR3, as DNA: TGTGCCAGCCAAGTGGAGAGAGAAGCTTTCTTT. Translated, it gives CASQVEREAFF.

CDR3 nucleotides: TGCGCCAGCAGCCAAGTTAGCGGGAGGGTTGGGAACATTCAGTACTTC. Amino acids: CASSQVSGRVGNIQYF. V usage is TRBV4-1 and J usage is TRBJ2-4; 11 bases fit TRBD2. The CDR3 covers 16 residues. CDR1 MGHRA and CDR2 YSYEKL come from the germline V gene. Unmatched junction bases numbered 6, after V lost 1 base and J lost 7 bases.

This rearrangement joins TRBV21-1 to TRBJ2-2; the table gives TRBD2 as D, unverified against the DNA. TRBV21-1 is designated a pseudogene. The CDR3 is 19 amino acids. CDR3 residues: CASSKMKEGGRDCTGELFF. The CDR3 DNA reads TGTGCCAGCAGCAAAATGAAGGAAGGTGGGAGGGATTGCACCGGGGAGCTGTTTTTT.

V is TRBV27 and J is TRBJ2-7; 8 bases fit TRBD2. The CDR3 sequence is 15 residues long. J was trimmed by 6 bases and V by 5 bases; bases with no gene match: 12. Germline V gene lookup returns CDR1 MNHEY and CDR2 SMNVEV (reference sequence). CDR3 in amino acids: CASSPPGGLLSEQYF. The CDR3 DNA sequence: TGTGCCAGCAGTCCCCCGGGGGGGCTGTTGTCCGAGCAGTACTTC.

The gene calls are TRBV7-2 and TRBJ1-2; weak D call: TRBD1 (6 bases). CDR3 length: 15 residues. The V and J ends lost 4 bases and 3 bases respectively, with 15 bases between them. The V gene's germline CDR1 is SGHTA and CDR2 FQGNSA. The CDR3 protein is CASSSQSGAYYGYTF. CDR3 DNA: TGTGCCAGCAGCTCCCAATCAGGGGCCTACTATGGCTACACCTTC.

The V and J genes are TRBV2 and TRBJ1-4; TRBD1 matches at 9 bases. The CDR3 has 14 amino acids. From germline, CDR1 is SNHLY and CDR2 FYNNEI. V gave up 5 bases and J gave up 6 bases; unmatched junction bases: 4. The CDR3 spells CASSPGTGHEKLFF. In DNA, the CDR3 is TGTGCCAGCAGTCCCGGGACAGGGCATGAAAAACTGTTTTTT.

The V call is TRBV4-3, the J call TRBJ2-1; TRBD1 agrees at 11 bases. The germline CDR1 and CDR2 sequences are LGHNA and YSLEER. V lost 3 bases and J lost 7; bases outside the gene matches: 5. This CDR3 is built from 15 residues. Here the CDR3 DNA reads TGCGCCAGCAGCCAGGTGGGGACAGGGGGGAATGAGCAGTTCTTC. It encodes CASSQVGTGGNEQFF.

The chain recombines TRBV2 with TRBJ1-5, with D unclear. The CDR3 spans 16 residues. Germline CDR1 SNHLY, CDR2 FYNNEI. The V and J ends lost 2 bases and 2 bases respectively, with 13 bases between them. The CDR3 DNA reads TGTGCCAGCAGTGAAACTCTTACTCTGGGCAATCAGCCCCAGCATTTT. It codes for CASSETLTLGNQPQHF.